These 19 T cell receptor beta chains originate from one sample sequenced in a study of T cells in Graves' hyperthyroidism and ophthalmopathy. RNA transcripts yielded amplified TCR beta CDR3 regions. A set of HTBI primers served as the primers for a first-round RT-PCR of the TCR CDR3. TCRdb re-analysed the multiplex PCR reads in MiXCR, keeping a single row per CDR3 protein. The data show some 700,000 distinct CDR3 sequences, with 17% seen just once and 15% held by the top ten. Sequenced input: blood. These TCRs come from a man aged 45 to 65 with Graves' hyperthyroidism.

At least ten counts were recorded for this clonotype. V usage is TRBV24-1 and J usage is TRBJ2-5; D is perhaps TRBD1 or TRBD2 (5 bases each). Trimming removed 10 bases from V and 5 bases from J, with 22 bases in between. The CDR3 contains 15 residues. Germline loops: CDR1 KGHDR, CDR2 SFDVKD. CDR3 in DNA: TGTGCCACTTGTTCGGGGACCCAATCCCAGGAGACCCAGTACTTC. This gives the protein CATCSGTQSQETQYF.

This clonotype was seen at least ten times. The chain uses TRBV12-3 or TRBV12-4 and TRBJ1-5; the match to TRBD1 covers 9 bases. The CDR3 length is 15 residues. The J segment lost 7 bases and the V segment lost 1 base, leaving 5 bases of the junction unmatched. CDR3 DNA: TGTGCCAGCAGTTTAGACAGGGGGCAACGGCAGCCCCAGCATTTT. Amino acids: CASSLDRGQRQPQHF.

This clonotype appeared many times. The chain uses TRBV27 and TRBJ1-5; weak D call: TRBD1 (5 bases). This CDR3 has 15 residues. Germline V lookup: CDR1 MNHEY, CDR2 SMNVEV (reference sequence). V was shortened by 7 bases and J by 7 bases, with 20 bases between the two germline ends. The CDR3 protein is CASTSLGVPRQPQHF. Here the CDR3 DNA reads TGTGCCAGCACCTCCTTGGGGGTGCCGAGGCAGCCCCAGCATTTT.

This clonotype was found a few times. The rearrangement uses TRBV24-1 and TRBJ2-1, with TRBD2 matching 11 bases. Per the germline V gene, CDR1 is KGHDR and CDR2 is SFDVKD. Unmatched junction bases numbered 4, after V lost 4 bases and J lost 3 bases. The CDR3 runs to 16 residues. The CDR3 spells CATSDAGTSGYNEQFF. The CDR3 coding sequence is TGTGCCACCAGTGACGCCGGGACTAGCGGCTACAATGAGCAGTTCTTC.

The V call is TRBV5-6, the J call TRBJ1-5; D may be TRBD1 (5 bases). The germline V gene encodes CDR1 SGHDT and CDR2 YYEEEE. The CDR3 loop spans 16 amino acids. Trimming removed 0 bases at V and 5 bases at J, with 15 bases between. DNA for the CDR3: TGTGCCAGCAGCTTGGCGATCCAGGGAGGCGATCAGCCCCAGCATTTT. This sequence encodes CASSLAIQGGDQPQHF.

This clonotype turned up a few times. This may be a read error: a much more frequent sequence differs by one nucleotide. CDR3 nucleotides: TGCAGTGCTAGAGGGCAGGTAAACGCTGAAGCTTTCTTT. It yields the protein CSARGQVNAEAFF. The V and J genes are TRBV20-1 and TRBJ1-1, with D unresolved. This CDR3 spans 13 amino acids. V was shortened by 1 base and J by 6 bases, with 12 bases between the two germline ends. Germline V lookup: CDR1 DFQATT, CDR2 SNEGSKA (reference sequence).

This chain connects TRBV6-9 to TRBJ1-5; 8 nucleotides line up with TRBD1. The length of the CDR3 is 16 residues. V lost 3 bases, J lost 0 bases, and 4 bases stayed unmatched. CDR1 is MNHGY, CDR2 SVAAGI, per germline. Here the CDR3 reads CASSYRTGNSNQPQHF. CDR3 DNA sequence: TGTGCCAGCAGTTACCGGACAGGGAATAGCAATCAGCCCCAGCATTTT.

This clonotype was seen a handful of times. The genes are TRBV7-2 and TRBJ2-1, with 7 bases matching TRBD2. CDR1 and CDR2 from the germline V gene are SGHTA and FQGNSA. The CDR3 length is 16 residues. Trimming took 5 bases from V and 5 from J; bases not matched to a gene: 12. The CDR3 region is CASSLEPREGNNEQFF. In DNA, the CDR3 is TGTGCCAGCAGCCTAGAGCCTAGGGAGGGTAACAATGAGCAGTTCTTC. Based on the CDR3 plus reference TRBV7-2 and TRBJ2-1, the full variable domain is GAGVSQSPSNKVTEKGKDVELRCDPISGHTALYWYRQSLGQGLEFLIYFQGNSAPDKSGLPSDRFSAERTGGSVSTLTIQRTQQEDSAVYLCASSLEPREGNNEQFFGPGTRLTVL.

Many counts were recorded for this clonotype. CDR3 amino acids: CASSSGMTETQYF. The DNA for the CDR3 is TGTGCCAGCAGTTCCGGGATGACAGAGACCCAGTACTTC. This rearrangement joins TRBV5-6 to TRBJ2-5; the D gene is possibly TRBD2 (5 bases). Germline V gives CDR1 SGHDT, CDR2 YYEEEE. The CDR3 totals 13 residues. V gave up 5 bases and J gave up 4 bases, with 12 bases separating them.

This clonotype was found many times. This chain uses TRBV28 with TRBJ2-5; TRBD1 matches 7 bases. Germline trimming cut 4 bases from V and 1 base from J; bases unmatched to any gene: 9. This CDR3 contains 16 residues. Germline CDR1 is MDHEN and CDR2 is SYDVKM. The CDR3 nucleotides read TGTGCCAGCAGTTCGCTAGACAGGGCCCTCCAAGAGACCCAGTACTTC. Its protein is CASSSLDRALQETQYF.

This clonotype was counted ten times or more. The chain recombines TRBV28 with TRBJ1-1; D not certain. V was clipped by 5 bases and J by 4 bases, with 14 bases between them. The CDR3 covers 14 residues. Germline CDR1 and CDR2: MDHEN and SYDVKM. In nucleotides, the CDR3 is TGTGCCAGCAGTACGCTCAGAGGGAGCACTGAAGCTTTCTTT. This sequence encodes CASSTLRGSTEAFF.

Many counts were recorded for this clonotype. CDR3 DNA: TGTGCCAGCAGAGGCTACAGGGCGGAGGAGCCCCAGCATTTT. Translation: CASRGYRAEEPQHF. The genes are TRBV6-1 and TRBJ1-5; maybe TRBD1 (6 bases). Germline CDR1 is MNHNS and CDR2 is SASEGT. This CDR3 has 14 residues. Trimming cost V 6 bases and J 8 bases, with 17 bases left between them.

This clonotype was seen more than once but under ten times. The V and J genes are TRBV7-2 and TRBJ2-7; unclear D gene. The CDR3 extends over 14 amino acids. Between the trimmed V and J ends, which lost 5 bases and 1 base, there was a span of 12 bases. CDR1 and CDR2 (germline): SGHTA, FQGNSA. The CDR3 here is CASSTRSQSYEQYF. The CDR3 bases are TGTGCCAGCAGCACCCGAAGCCAGTCCTACGAGCAGTACTTC.

The chain joins TRBV6-5 to TRBJ2-1; unclear D gene. V dropped 0 bases and J dropped 8 bases, with 8 bases sitting between them. The CDR3 sequence is 13 residues long. Looked up from germline, CDR1 is MNHEY and CDR2 is SVGAGI. DNA of the CDR3: TGTGCCAGCAGTTACTCGACCTTGGATGAGCAGTTCTTC. Its translation: CASSYSTLDEQFF.

The chain carries TRBV19 and TRBJ1-1, with a tentative D call TRBD1 (5 bases). Germline values: CDR1 LNHDA, CDR2 SQIVND (reference sequence). Trimming cost V 2 bases and J 3 bases, with 13 bases left between them. This CDR3 has 15 amino acids. CDR3 residues: CASSIIGARYTEAFF. CDR3 DNA sequence: TGTGCCAGTAGTATAATTGGGGCGCGGTACACTGAAGCTTTCTTT.

This clonotype has ten or more counts. The chain combines TRBV28 with TRBJ2-2; 8 nucleotides agree with TRBD1. V trimming: 10 bases; J trimming: 4 bases; junction bases outside the gene matches: 8. The germline CDR1 and CDR2 sequences are MDHEN and SYDVKM. CDR3 length: 14 residues. CDR3 in amino acids: CATHPGQVTGELFF. The DNA for the CDR3 is TGTGCCACCCATCCGGGACAGGTCACCGGGGAGCTGTTTTTT.

The genes are TRBV9 and TRBJ1-2, with 10 bases lining up with TRBD1. CDR1 is SGDLS, CDR2 YYNGEE, per germline. With 3 bases clipped from V and 6 bases from J, the junction kept 14 bases outside the gene matches. The CDR3 length is 17 residues. The CDR3 region is CASSAPKRDRGSDGYTF. DNA for the CDR3: TGTGCCAGCAGCGCTCCAAAAAGGGACAGGGGATCCGATGGCTACACCTTC.

This clonotype was detected a few times. This sequence joins TRBV24-1 and TRBJ2-1; maybe TRBD1 (6 bases). Germline CDR1 is KGHDR and CDR2 is SFDVKD. The ends were cut back, 4 bases at V and 8 bases at J, with 23 bases in the middle. The CDR3 consists of 17 residues. CDR3 nucleotides: TGTGCCACCAGTGAGGTTTCAGGGGATTCCAGGAGCCATGAGCAGTTCTTC. This gives the protein CATSEVSGDSRSHEQFF.

The chain links TRBV6-2 or TRBV6-3 to TRBJ2-1; 11 nucleotides agree with TRBD1. V shed 9 bases and J 8 bases; nucleotides not matched to a gene: 9. This CDR3 contains 14 residues. Germline-derived CDR1 and CDR2 are MNHEY and SVGEGT. CDR3 nucleotide sequence: TGTGCCAGTAGGGACAGGGGGATCGGGGATGAGCAGTTCTTC. Translating gives CASRDRGIGDEQFF.